Listed below are T cell receptor beta chains from one sample, sequenced in a study of blood T cell repertoires in COVID-19. Assay: immunoSEQ multiplex PCR; the TCRdb copy retains only in-frame clones and omits some. In the table there are under 350,000 clones, 80% to 90% of which are singletons. Material: peripheral blood. The receptor set was obtained from a woman aged 65 to 85 with acute or convalescent COVID-19. Both conserved end residues are part of each CDR3. The D gene is left open where the match is weak. Some rows have no size entry. The others give once, few or many, or a class for an expanded clone.

V gene	D gene	J gene	clone size	CDR3 protein	CDR3 DNA
TRBV5-4	.	TRBJ2-1	.	CASSLSGRGEQFF	TGTGCCAGCAGCTTGTCAGGTCGTGGTGAGCAGTTCTTC
TRBV28	TRBD1	TRBJ1-1	few	CASSLWPLTGVKMNTEAFF	TGTGCCAGCAGTTTATGGCCCTTAACAGGGGTCAAAATGAACACTGAAGCTTTCTTT
TRBV3-1/TRBV3-2	.	TRBJ1-6	.	CASSQAGSDSTLHF	TGTGCCAGCAGCCAAGCCGGCAGCGACTCAACCCTCCACTTT
TRBV2	TRBD1	TRBJ1-5	.	CASSPDRVGNQPQHF	TGTGCCAGCAGTCCTGACAGGGTCGGCAATCAGCCCCAGCATTTT
TRBV2	TRBD2	TRBJ2-3	once	CAIESGGASDTQYF	TGTGCCATCGAGAGCGGGGGGGCCTCAGATACGCAGTATTTT
TRBV29-1	TRBD1	TRBJ1-3	.	CSVGGQGAGNTIYF	TGCAGCGTCGGCGGACAGGGGGCTGGAAACACCATATATTTT
TRBV20-1	.	TRBJ1-1	few	CSARDLQAFF	TGCAGTGCTAGAGATCTACAGGCTTTCTTT
TRBV28	TRBD1	TRBJ1-2	.	CASRTGRHYGYTF	TGTGCCAGCCGGACAGGGCGTCACTATGGCTACACCTTC
TRBV10-1	.	TRBJ2-1	.	CASSESQGGSYNEQFF	TGCGCCAGCAGTGAGTCCCAAGGAGGCTCCTACAATGAGCAGTTCTTC
TRBV7-2	TRBD1	TRBJ1-2	.	CASSPRGPYGYTF	TGTGCCAGCAGCCCCAGGGGGCCCTATGGCTACACCTTC
TRBV7-6	.	TRBJ2-7	.	CASSLGSGGYYEQYF	TGTGCCAGCAGCTTAGGCTCTGGCGGGTACTACGAGCAGTACTTC
TRBV19	TRBD2	TRBJ2-7	.	CASSLRLAGSSYEQYF	TGTGCCAGTAGTTTAAGACTAGCGGGGAGCTCCTACGAGCAGTACTTC
TRBV5-4	.	TRBJ1-1	.	CASSFEQEAFF	TGTGCCAGCAGCTTTGAACAGGAAGCTTTCTTT
TRBV7-9	TRBD2	TRBJ2-3	.	CASSLGTSGGKTQYF	TGTGCCAGCAGCTTAGGGACTAGCGGGGGAAAGACGCAGTATTTT
TRBV7-7	TRBD2	TRBJ2-3	.	CASSLSAGADTQYF	TGTGCCAGCAGCTTATCAGCGGGGGCAGATACGCAGTATTTT
TRBV3-1/TRBV3-2	.	TRBJ1-3	once	CASSPSSSGNTIYF	TGTGCCAGCAGCCCTTCGTCTTCTGGAAACACCATATATTTT
TRBV19	TRBD1	TRBJ1-2	.	CASIGTGYGYTF	TGTGCCAGTATTGGGACAGGATATGGCTACACCTTC
TRBV3-1/TRBV3-2	TRBD2	TRBJ2-1	.	CASSPTAGTSYNEQFF	TGTGCCAGCAGCCCAACAGCGGGGACGTCCTACAATGAGCAGTTCTTC
TRBV9	TRBD2	TRBJ2-7	.	CASGETSGERAPYEQYF	TGTGCCAGCGGCGAAACTAGCGGGGAACGGGCCCCCTACGAGCAGTACTTC
TRBV9	.	TRBJ2-5	.	CASGNRDLETQYF	TGTGCCAGCGGAAACAGGGATCTCGAGACCCAGTACTTC
TRBV5-4	TRBD1	TRBJ1-2	few	CASSLDPGQANYGYTF	TGTGCCAGCAGCTTGGATCCCGGACAGGCTAACTATGGCTACACCTTC
TRBV11-2	.	TRBJ1-1	.	CASSLVPDTEAFF	TGTGCCAGCAGCTTAGTCCCCGACACTGAAGCTTTCTTT
TRBV7-3	.	TRBJ1-2	.	CASSFTGPYGYTF	TGTGCCAGCAGCTTTACAGGGCCTTATGGCTACACCTTC
TRBV6-5	.	TRBJ1-1	.	CASHKDSPRTEAFF	TGTGCCAGCCATAAGGACTCTCCCCGGACTGAAGCTTTCTTT
TRBV7-2	.	TRBJ2-3	.	CASSVRRDSTDTQYF	TGTGCCAGCAGCGTGCGCCGGGACTCCACAGATACGCAGTATTTT
TRBV7-2	.	TRBJ2-5	.	CASSVGQNQETQYF	TGTGCCAGCAGTGTCGGACAGAACCAAGAGACCCAGTACTTC